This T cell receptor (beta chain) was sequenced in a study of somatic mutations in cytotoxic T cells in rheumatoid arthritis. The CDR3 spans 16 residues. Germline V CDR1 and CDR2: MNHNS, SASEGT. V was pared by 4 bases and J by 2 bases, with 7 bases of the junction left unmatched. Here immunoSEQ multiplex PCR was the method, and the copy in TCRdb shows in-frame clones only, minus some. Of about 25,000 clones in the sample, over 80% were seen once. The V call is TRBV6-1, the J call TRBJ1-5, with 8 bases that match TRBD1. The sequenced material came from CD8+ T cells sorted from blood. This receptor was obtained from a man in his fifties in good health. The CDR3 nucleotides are TGTGCCAGCAGTGGCGACAGGGGCGGAGGCAATCAGCCCCAGCATTTT. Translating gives CASSGDRGGGNQPQHF.